The clone carrying this T cell receptor (beta chain) was detected a few times. Its antigen is unknown. Per germline, CDR1 SGHAT and CDR2 FQNNGV. Trimming stripped 5 bases from V and 7 bases from J, with 21 bases between. The CDR3 extends over 15 amino acids. The data are from a study of early T cells in non-severe SARS-CoV-2 infection. Background on the study: Sequencing used unsorted whole-blood bulk RNA, so chains lack pairing. General observations from the study: There was a bias toward anti-spike CD8 responses in VDJdb matching, which missed private and CD4 specificities.

Unique molecular identifiers were affixed to single, distinct cDNA molecules. TCRdb recomputed calls from the 5' RACE reads with MiXCR, one row per CDR3 protein. This repertoire shows tens of thousands of distinct CDR3 sequences, about 16% found once; its top ten account for 4.1%. V gene TRBV11-2 combines with J gene TRBJ2-7; perhaps TRBD2 as D (5 bases). This sequence was found in an adult who was a healthcare worker with PCR-confirmed SARS-CoV-2 infection or an uninfected control (not recorded which). The sequencing used whole blood, collected at baseline. CDR3: CASSKGLGADPEQYF. DNA for the CDR3: TGTGCCAGCAGCAAAGGCCTGGGAGCTGACCCGGAGCAGTACTTC.